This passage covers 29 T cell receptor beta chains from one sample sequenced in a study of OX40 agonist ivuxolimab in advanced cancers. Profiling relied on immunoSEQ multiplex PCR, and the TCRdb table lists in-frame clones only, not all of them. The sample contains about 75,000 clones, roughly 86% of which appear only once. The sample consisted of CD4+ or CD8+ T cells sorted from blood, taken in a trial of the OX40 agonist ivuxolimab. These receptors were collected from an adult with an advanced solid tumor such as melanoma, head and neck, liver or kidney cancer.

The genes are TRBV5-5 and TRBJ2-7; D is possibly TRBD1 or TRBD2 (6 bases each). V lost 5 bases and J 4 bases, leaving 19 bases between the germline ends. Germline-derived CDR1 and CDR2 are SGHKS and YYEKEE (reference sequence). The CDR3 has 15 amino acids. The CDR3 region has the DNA TGTGCCAGCAGAAAAGGCGGGACACCGATATACGAGCAGTACTTC. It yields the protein CASRKGGTPIYEQYF.

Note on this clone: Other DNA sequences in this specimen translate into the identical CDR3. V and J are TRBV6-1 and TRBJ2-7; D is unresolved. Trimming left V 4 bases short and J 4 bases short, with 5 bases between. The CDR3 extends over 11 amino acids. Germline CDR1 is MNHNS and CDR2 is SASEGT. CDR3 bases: TGTGCCAGCAGTGGGTCATACGAGCAGTACTTC. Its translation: CASSGSYEQYF.

This CDR3 reads CASSFGGGAKNSPLHF. CDR3 DNA: TGTGCCAGCAGCTTCGGGGGAGGGGCAAAAAATTCACCCCTCCACTTT. The genes are TRBV5-4 and TRBJ1-6; tentative D call: TRBD1 (5 bases). The CDR3 has 16 amino acids. Germline V gene data show CDR1 as SGHNT and CDR2 as YYREEE (reference sequence). V lost 2 bases, J lost 7 bases, and 16 bases lay in between.

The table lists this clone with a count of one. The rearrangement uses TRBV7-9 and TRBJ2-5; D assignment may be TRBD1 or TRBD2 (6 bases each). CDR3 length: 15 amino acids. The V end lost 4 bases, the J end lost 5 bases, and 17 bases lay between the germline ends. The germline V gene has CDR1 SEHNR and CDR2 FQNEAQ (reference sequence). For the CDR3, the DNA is TGTGCCAGCAGCTATCCGGGGGCCCAGAGGGAGACCCAGTACTTC. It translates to CASSYPGAQRETQYF.

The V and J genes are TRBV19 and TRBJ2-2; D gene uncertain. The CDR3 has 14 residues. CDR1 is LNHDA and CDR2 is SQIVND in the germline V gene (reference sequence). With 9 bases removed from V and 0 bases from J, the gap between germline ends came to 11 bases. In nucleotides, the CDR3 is TGTGCCAGCTTTTCCCTCACGAACACCGGGGAGCTGTTTTTT. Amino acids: CASFSLTNTGELFF. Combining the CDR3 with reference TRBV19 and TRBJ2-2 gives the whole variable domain DGGITQSPKYLFRKEGQNVTLSCEQNLNHDAMYWYRQDPGQGLRLIYYSQIVNDFQKGDIAEGYSVSREKKESFPLTVTSAQKNPTAFYLCASFSLTNTGELFFGEGSRLTVL.

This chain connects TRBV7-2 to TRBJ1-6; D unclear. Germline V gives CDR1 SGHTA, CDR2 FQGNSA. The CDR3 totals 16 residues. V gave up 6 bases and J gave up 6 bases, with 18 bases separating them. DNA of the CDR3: TGTGCCAGCAGTTCCGATCCGAGTGTTTCTAATTCACCCCTCCACTTT. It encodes CASSSDPSVSNSPLHF.

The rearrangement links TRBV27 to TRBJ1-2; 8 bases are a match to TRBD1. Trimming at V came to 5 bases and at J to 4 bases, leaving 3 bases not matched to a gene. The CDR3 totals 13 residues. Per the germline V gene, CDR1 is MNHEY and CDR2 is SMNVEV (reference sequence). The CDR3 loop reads CASSVTGGYGYTF. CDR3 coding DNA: TGTGCCAGCAGTGTTACAGGGGGCTATGGCTACACCTTC.

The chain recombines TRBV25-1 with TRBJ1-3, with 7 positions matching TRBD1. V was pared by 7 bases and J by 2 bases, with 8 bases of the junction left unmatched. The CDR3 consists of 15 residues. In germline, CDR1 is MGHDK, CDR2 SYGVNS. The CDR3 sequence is CASTRDSLTGNTIYF. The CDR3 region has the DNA TGTGCCAGCACACGGGACAGTTTAACTGGAAACACCATATATTTT.

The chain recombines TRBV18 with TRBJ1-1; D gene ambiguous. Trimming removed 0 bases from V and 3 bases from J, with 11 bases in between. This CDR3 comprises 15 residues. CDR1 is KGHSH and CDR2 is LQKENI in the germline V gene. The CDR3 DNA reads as TGTGCCAGCTCACCACCGGTTGGGGTCTACACTGAAGCTTTCTTT. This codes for CASSPPVGVYTEAFF.

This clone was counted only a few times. The CDR3 coding sequence is TGTGCCAGTATCGGGAACTATGGCTACACCTTC. Amino acids: CASIGNYGYTF. The chain employs TRBV19 and TRBJ1-2, with D unclear. V lost 7 bases, J lost 2 bases, and 5 bases lay in between. Germline V gives CDR1 LNHDA, CDR2 SQIVND (reference sequence). The CDR3 has 11 amino acids.

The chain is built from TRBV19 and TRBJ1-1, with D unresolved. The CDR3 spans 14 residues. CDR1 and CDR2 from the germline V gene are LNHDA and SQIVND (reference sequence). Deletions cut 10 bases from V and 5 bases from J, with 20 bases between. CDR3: CATVDGSVFTEAFF. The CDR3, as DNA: TGTGCCACGGTTGATGGGTCAGTGTTTACTGAAGCTTTCTTT.

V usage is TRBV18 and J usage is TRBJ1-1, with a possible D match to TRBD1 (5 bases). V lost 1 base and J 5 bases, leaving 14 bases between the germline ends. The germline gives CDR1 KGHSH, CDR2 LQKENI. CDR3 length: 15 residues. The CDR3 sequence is CASSPLRPGNTEAFF. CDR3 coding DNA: TGTGCCAGCTCACCACTGCGTCCAGGGAATACTGAAGCTTTCTTT.

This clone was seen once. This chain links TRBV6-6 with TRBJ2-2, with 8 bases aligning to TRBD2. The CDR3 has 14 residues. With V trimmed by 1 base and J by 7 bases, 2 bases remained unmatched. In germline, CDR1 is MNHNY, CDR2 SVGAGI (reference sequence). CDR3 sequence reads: CASSYYLAGGELFF. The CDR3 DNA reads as TGTGCCAGCAGTTACTATCTAGCGGGCGGGGAGCTGTTTTTT.

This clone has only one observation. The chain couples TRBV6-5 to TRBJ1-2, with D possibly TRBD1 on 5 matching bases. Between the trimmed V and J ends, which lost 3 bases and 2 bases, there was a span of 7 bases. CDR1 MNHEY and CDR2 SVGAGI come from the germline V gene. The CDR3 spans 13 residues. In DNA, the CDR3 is TGTGCCAGCAGTTATCCAGGGAACTATGGCTACACCTTC. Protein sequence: CASSYPGNYGYTF.

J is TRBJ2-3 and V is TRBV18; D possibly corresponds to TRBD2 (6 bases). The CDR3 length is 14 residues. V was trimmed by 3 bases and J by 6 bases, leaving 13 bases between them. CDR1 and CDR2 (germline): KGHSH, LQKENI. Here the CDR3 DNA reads TGTGCCAGCTCACCGAGGCGGGAAGCTGATACGCAGTATTTT. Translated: CASSPRREADTQYF.

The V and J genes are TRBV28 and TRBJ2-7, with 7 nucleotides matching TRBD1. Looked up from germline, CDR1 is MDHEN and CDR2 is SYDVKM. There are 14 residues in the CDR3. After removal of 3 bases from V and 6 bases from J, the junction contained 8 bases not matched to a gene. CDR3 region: CASSFDRVRVEQYF. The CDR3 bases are TGTGCCAGCAGTTTTGACAGGGTGAGAGTCGAGCAGTACTTC.

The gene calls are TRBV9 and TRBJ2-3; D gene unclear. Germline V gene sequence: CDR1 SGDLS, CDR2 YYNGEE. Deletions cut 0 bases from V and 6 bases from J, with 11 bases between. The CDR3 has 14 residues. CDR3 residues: CASSVAMSGDTQYF. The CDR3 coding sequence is TGTGCCAGCAGCGTAGCGATGAGTGGGGATACGCAGTATTTT.

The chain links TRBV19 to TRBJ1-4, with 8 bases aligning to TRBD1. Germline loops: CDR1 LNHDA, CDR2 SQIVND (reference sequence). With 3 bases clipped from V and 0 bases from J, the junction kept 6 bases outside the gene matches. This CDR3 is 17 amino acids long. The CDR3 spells CASSIPGGYATNEKLFF. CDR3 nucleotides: TGTGCCAGTAGTATTCCAGGGGGCTATGCAACTAATGAAAAACTGTTTTTT.

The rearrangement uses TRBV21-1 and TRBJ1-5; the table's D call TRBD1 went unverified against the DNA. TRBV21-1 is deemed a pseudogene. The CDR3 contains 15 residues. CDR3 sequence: CASSKPRRVAQPQHF. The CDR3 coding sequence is TGTGCCAGCAGCAAACCGCGCAGGGTCGCTCAGCCCCAGCATTTT.

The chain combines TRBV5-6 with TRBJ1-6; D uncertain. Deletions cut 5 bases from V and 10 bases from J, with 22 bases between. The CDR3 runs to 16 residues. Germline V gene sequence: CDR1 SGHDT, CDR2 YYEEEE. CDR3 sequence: CASSYSGRTGGSPLHF. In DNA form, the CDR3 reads TGTGCCAGCAGTTACAGTGGCCGAACCGGTGGGTCACCCCTCCACTTT.

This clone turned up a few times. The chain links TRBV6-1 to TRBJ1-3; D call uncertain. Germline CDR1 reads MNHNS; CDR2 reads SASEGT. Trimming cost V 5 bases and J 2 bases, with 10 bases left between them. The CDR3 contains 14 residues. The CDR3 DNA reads TGTGCCAGCAGTTTAATGAGCACTGGAAACACCATATATTTT. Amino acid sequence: CASSLMSTGNTIYF.

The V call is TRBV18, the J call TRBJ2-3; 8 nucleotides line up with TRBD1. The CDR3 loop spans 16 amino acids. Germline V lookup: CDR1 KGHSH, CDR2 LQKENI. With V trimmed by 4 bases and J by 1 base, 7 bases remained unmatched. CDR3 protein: CASSQDRGIGTDTQYF. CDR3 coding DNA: TGTGCCAGCTCACAAGACAGGGGAATAGGCACAGATACGCAGTATTTT.

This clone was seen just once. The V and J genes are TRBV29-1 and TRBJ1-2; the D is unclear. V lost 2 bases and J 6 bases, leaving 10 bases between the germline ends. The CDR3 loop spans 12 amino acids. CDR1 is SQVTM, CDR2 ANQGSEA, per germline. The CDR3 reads CSVERGSHGYTF. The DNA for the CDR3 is TGCAGCGTTGAAAGAGGGTCCCATGGCTACACCTTC.

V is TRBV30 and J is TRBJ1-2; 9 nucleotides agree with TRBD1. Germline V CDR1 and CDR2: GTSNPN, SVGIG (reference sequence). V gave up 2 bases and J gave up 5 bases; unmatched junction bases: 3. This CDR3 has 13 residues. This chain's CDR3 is CAWSLQGAYGYTF. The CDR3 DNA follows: TGTGCCTGGAGTTTACAGGGGGCATATGGCTACACCTTC.

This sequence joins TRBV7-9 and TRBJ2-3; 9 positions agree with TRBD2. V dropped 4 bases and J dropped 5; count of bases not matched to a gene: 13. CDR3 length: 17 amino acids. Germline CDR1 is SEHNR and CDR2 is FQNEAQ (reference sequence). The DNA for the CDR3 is TGTGCCAGCAGCTATTTCGCGGGAGGGATTTTTGAAGATACGCAGTATTTT. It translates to CASSYFAGGIFEDTQYF.

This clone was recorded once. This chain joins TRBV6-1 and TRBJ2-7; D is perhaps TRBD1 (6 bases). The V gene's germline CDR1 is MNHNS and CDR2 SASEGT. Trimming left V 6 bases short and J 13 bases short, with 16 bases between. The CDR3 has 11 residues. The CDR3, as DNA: TGTGCCAGCAGGGCCATGGGACACGGTTACTTC. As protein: CASRAMGHGYF.

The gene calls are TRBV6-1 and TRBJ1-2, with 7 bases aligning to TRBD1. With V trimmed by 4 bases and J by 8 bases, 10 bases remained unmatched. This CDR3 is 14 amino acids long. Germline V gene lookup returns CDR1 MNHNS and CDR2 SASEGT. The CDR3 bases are TGTGCCAGCAGTGGACCCAACAGGGGATTGGGCTACACCTTC. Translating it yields CASSGPNRGLGYTF.

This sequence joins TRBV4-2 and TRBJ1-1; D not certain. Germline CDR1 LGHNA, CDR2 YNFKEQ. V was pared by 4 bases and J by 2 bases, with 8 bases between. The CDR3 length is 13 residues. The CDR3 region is CASSREGNTEAFF. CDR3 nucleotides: TGTGCCAGCAGCCGCGAGGGAAACACTGAAGCTTTCTTT.

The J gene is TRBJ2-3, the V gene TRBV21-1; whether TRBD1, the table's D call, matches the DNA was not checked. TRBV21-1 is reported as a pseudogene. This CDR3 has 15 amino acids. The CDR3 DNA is TGTGCCAGCAGCACTCGGGACAGGGGGGAATTCCGACAGTATTTT. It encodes CASSTRDRGEFRQYF.